Presented here are 22 T cell receptor beta chains from one specimen sequenced in a study of T-cell memory formation after mild COVID-19. Each CDR3 protein gets one entry after TCRdb re-called the 5' RACE reads with MiXCR. The data hold 35,000 to 50,000 distinct CDR3 sequences, with about a tenth observed a single time. The sample consisted of PBMCs or a T cell subset sorted from them (not recorded which). The receptors were gathered from an adult woman who had mild COVID-19 (a few samples of this study predate the infection). Cell type and time point are not known.

This clonotype has at least ten counts. The chain is built from TRBV3-1 and TRBJ2-7; TRBD2 is a possible D gene (5 bases). Germline V gene lookup returns CDR1 LGHDT and CDR2 YNNKEL (reference sequence). The CDR3 has 15 residues. The V end was cut by 4 bases, the J end by 0 bases, with 13 bases between. Here the CDR3 reads CASSPEGLSSYEQYF. The CDR3, as DNA: TGTGCCAGCAGCCCCGAGGGTTTAAGCTCCTACGAGCAGTACTTC.

The chain links TRBV20-1 to TRBJ1-2; 9 bases map to TRBD1. V lost 1 base to trimming and J lost 6 bases; unmatched junction nucleotides: 6. This CDR3 comprises 14 residues. Looked up from germline, CDR1 is DFQATT and CDR2 is SNEGSKA (reference sequence). CDR3 sequence reads: CSARVRGQGDGYTF. The CDR3 region has the DNA TGCAGTGCTAGAGTTCGGGGACAGGGCGATGGCTACACCTTC.

J is TRBJ2-3 and V is TRBV5-1; D gene unclear. The CDR3 is 13 residues long. With 5 bases removed from V and 2 bases from J, the gap between germline ends came to 9 bases. Germline CDR1 and CDR2: SGHRS and YFSETQ. CDR3 nucleotides: TGCGCCAGCAGGGAAGGGAACACAGATACGCAGTATTTT. Translated: CASREGNTDTQYF.

This clonotype came up a few times. This chain joins TRBV2 and TRBJ2-7, with D perhaps TRBD2 (5 bases). The CDR3 totals 14 residues. CDR1 SNHLY and CDR2 FYNNEI come from the germline V gene. V shed 6 bases and J shed 4 bases, with 16 bases lying between them. The CDR3 loop reads CASRQLVAVYEQYF. As DNA, the CDR3 is TGTGCCAGCAGACAACTAGTGGCGGTGTACGAGCAGTACTTC.

The chain employs TRBV5-6 and TRBJ2-7, with D tentatively TRBD1 or TRBD2 (5 bases each). Germline V lookup: CDR1 SGHDT, CDR2 YYEEEE. The CDR3 is 14 amino acids. V lost 2 bases and J 2 bases, leaving 11 bases between the germline ends. The CDR3 bases are TGTGCCAGCAGCTTCCGGGACGGAGCCTACGAGCAGTACTTC. The encoded protein is CASSFRDGAYEQYF. The complete variable domain, with remaining parts taken from reference TRBV5-6 and TRBJ2-7, reads DAGVTQSPTHLIKTRGQQVTLRCSPKSGHDTVSWYQQALGQGPQFIFQYYEEEERQRGNFPDRFSGHQFPNYSSELNVNALLLGDSALYLCASSFRDGAYEQYFGPGTRLTVT.

The rearrangement joins TRBV20-1 to TRBJ2-7, with 7 bases aligning to TRBD1. The germline gives CDR1 DFQATT, CDR2 SNEGSKA (reference sequence). This CDR3 is built from 14 residues. V shed 6 bases and J 6 bases; nucleotides not matched to a gene: 14. The CDR3 DNA reads TGCAGTGCCGTACGGGCCAGGGGGAGCGGCGAGCAGTACTTC. Its translation: CSAVRARGSGEQYF.

This clonotype was seen repeatedly, ten times or more. The chain links TRBV28 to TRBJ1-2; D call uncertain. This CDR3 spans 14 amino acids. V was shortened by 6 bases and J by 2 bases, with 13 bases between the two germline ends. Per the germline V gene, CDR1 is MDHEN and CDR2 is SYDVKM. CDR3 coding DNA: TGTGCCAGCAGGTCCTACTCAACCAACTATGGCTACACCTTC. It is translated as CASRSYSTNYGYTF.

The V gene is TRBV6-5, the J gene TRBJ2-1; 11 bases fit TRBD2. CDR3 size: 17 residues. Germline assignment: CDR1 MNHEY and CDR2 SVGAGI. Trimming cost V 6 bases and J 4 bases; bases outside gene matches: 11. CDR3 nucleotide sequence: TGTGCCAGCAGCAAAGTACTAGCGGGAGTGCCTTACAATGAGCAGTTCTTC. Translation: CASSKVLAGVPYNEQFF.

At least ten counts were recorded for this clonotype. CDR3 in DNA: TGTGCCAGCAGTTCCGGGACAAGCGGTAAGGTTTACAATGAGCAGTTCTTC. It yields the protein CASSSGTSGKVYNEQFF. The chain is built from TRBV12-3 or TRBV12-4 and TRBJ2-1; the D gene is possibly TRBD1 (6 bases). This CDR3 comprises 17 residues. V gave up 4 bases and J gave up 4 bases, with 20 bases separating them.

This clonotype was seen a few times. The rearrangement uses TRBV11-3 and TRBJ2-1; D is tentatively TRBD1 or TRBD2 (5 bases each). Germline V gene lookup returns CDR1 SGHNT and CDR2 YENEEA. The CDR3 is 13 residues long. V shed 5 bases and J shed 6 bases, with 11 bases lying between them. The CDR3 DNA follows: TGTGCCAGCAGCCCGGGACCAGGCAATGAGCAGTTCTTC. It yields the protein CASSPGPGNEQFF.

V is TRBV12-3 or TRBV12-4 and J is TRBJ1-1, with 7 bases lining up with TRBD1. The CDR3 length is 17 residues. J lost 0 bases, V lost 3 bases, and 10 bases had no gene match. CDR3 amino acids: CASSLPLRDRVNTEAFF. The CDR3 DNA reads as TGTGCCAGCAGTTTGCCCCTAAGAGACAGGGTGAACACTGAAGCTTTCTTT.

This clonotype appeared many times. The V gene is TRBV3-1, the J gene TRBJ2-1; the D is unclear. The CDR3 has 15 residues. CDR1 and CDR2 from the germline V gene are LGHDT and YNNKEL (reference sequence). The ends were cut back, 1 base at V and 9 bases at J, with 16 bases in the middle. The CDR3 DNA reads TGTGCCAGCAGCCAAGGTCCTCGACGGTCTCTTGAGCAGTTCTTC. This sequence encodes CASSQGPRRSLEQFF.

J is TRBJ1-2 and V is TRBV3-1, with D hard to call. V was shortened by 0 bases and J by 4 bases, with 6 bases between the two germline ends. The germline V gene has CDR1 LGHDT and CDR2 YNNKEL (reference sequence). This CDR3 contains 13 residues. The CDR3 here is CASSQDIRYGYTF. The CDR3 DNA reads TGTGCCAGCAGCCAAGATATACGCTATGGCTACACCTTC.

V usage is TRBV5-1 and J usage is TRBJ1-1, with 7 positions matching TRBD1. CDR1 and CDR2 from the germline V gene are SGHRS and YFSETQ. The CDR3 loop spans 14 amino acids. The J segment lost 1 base and the V segment lost 1 base, leaving 1 base of the junction unmatched. The CDR3 loop is CASSLYRGNTEAFF. The DNA of the CDR3 is TGCGCCAGCAGCTTGTACAGGGGGAACACTGAAGCTTTCTTT. The full variable domain, completed using reference TRBV5-1 and TRBJ1-1, is KAGVTQTPRYLIKTRGQQVTLSCSPISGHRSVSWYQQTPGQGLQFLFEYFSETQRNKGNFPGRFSGRQFSNSRSEMNVSTLELGDSALYLCASSLYRGNTEAFFGQGTRLTVV.

The sample holds a few counts of this clonotype. In DNA, the CDR3 is TGTGCCAGCAGCCAAGGGACTAGCGGGGCTAGCACAGATACGCAGTATTTT. Translating gives CASSQGTSGASTDTQYF. The chain joins TRBV4-2 to TRBJ2-3; 12 bases are a match to TRBD2. CDR1 and CDR2 from the germline V gene are LGHNA and YNFKEQ. Trimming cost V 1 base and J 0 bases; bases outside gene matches: 2. This CDR3 is built from 17 residues.

This clonotype was seen a few times. This chain links TRBV27 with TRBJ1-2; 7 nucleotides match TRBD1. Germline assignment: CDR1 MNHEY and CDR2 SMNVEV (reference sequence). The trim removed 5 bases at V and 6 bases at J, leaving 6 bases unmatched. The CDR3 extends over 13 amino acids. Here the CDR3 DNA reads TGTGCCAGCAGTACGACAGGGCGTCATGGCTACACCTTC. Its protein product is CASSTTGRHGYTF.

The chain uses TRBV12-3 or TRBV12-4 and TRBJ2-7; TRBD1 aligns across 7 bases. The CDR3 is 15 residues long. The junction had 10 bases not matched to a gene; V was cut back by 6 bases and J by 2 bases. The CDR3 sequence: CASSTQHDRAYEQYF. The CDR3 DNA reads TGTGCCAGCAGCACCCAGCACGACAGGGCCTACGAGCAGTACTTC.

The chain joins TRBV4-3 to TRBJ2-1; weak D call: TRBD2 (5 bases). The CDR3 runs to 16 residues. CDR1 LGHNA and CDR2 YSLEER come from the germline V gene. Deletions cut 0 bases from V and 8 bases from J, with 17 bases between. The CDR3 bases are TGCGCCAGCAGCCAAGAACTCCAACGGGGTAGCGATGAGCAGTTCTTC. Amino acid sequence: CASSQELQRGSDEQFF.

The chain links TRBV6-1 to TRBJ2-3; 9 nucleotides line up with TRBD2. The CDR3 sequence is 16 residues long. Trimming took 7 bases from V and 6 from J; bases not matched to a gene: 14. The V gene's germline CDR1 is MNHNS and CDR2 SASEGT. Here the CDR3 DNA reads TGTGCCAGCACCCAATTAGCGGGGGCCTTACACGATACGCAGTATTTT. Amino acid sequence: CASTQLAGALHDTQYF.

The chain couples TRBV14 to TRBJ2-2; TRBD1 agrees at 7 bases. Germline V gene lookup returns CDR1 SGHDN and CDR2 FVKESK. With 8 bases clipped from V and 3 bases from J, the junction kept 6 bases outside the gene matches. The CDR3 sequence is 14 residues long. The CDR3, as DNA: TGTGCCAGCGTGGGGACAGCGGACACCGGGGAGCTGTTTTTT. This gives the protein CASVGTADTGELFF.

Many counts were recorded for this clonotype. The chain joins TRBV29-1 to TRBJ2-7; 8 nucleotides align to TRBD2. Per germline, CDR1 SQVTM and CDR2 ANQGSEA. Unmatched junction bases numbered 10, after V lost 6 bases and J lost 6 bases. The CDR3 has 13 residues. CDR3 residues: CSVQHLTSAEQYF. Here the CDR3 DNA reads TGCAGCGTCCAACACCTGACTAGCGCCGAGCAGTACTTC.

The rearrangement links TRBV4-2 to TRBJ2-2; 9 positions agree with TRBD2. The CDR3 is 15 residues long. Trimming took 8 bases from V and 2 from J; bases not matched to a gene: 6. Looked up from germline, CDR1 is LGHNA and CDR2 is YNFKEQ. CDR3: CASSSAGGNTGELFF. CDR3 coding DNA: TGTGCCAGCTCCTCAGCGGGGGGCAACACCGGGGAGCTGTTTTTT.